This entry describes one T cell receptor (beta chain). Its antigen is undetermined. This entry belongs to a study of blood T cells in healthy people across ages. Points from the study as a whole: In long-lived donors, naive CD4+ cell counts and diversity exceeded those of aged donors. PBMCs went unsorted, and a conclusive naive versus antigen-experienced comparison was therefore prevented. TCR beta diversity per million T cells fell roughly linearly with age.

A second 7 to 11 cycle PCR used barcoded and J-beta primers. MiXCR was run by TCRdb on the 5' RACE reads, yielding one entry per CDR3 protein. Of 910,000 or so distinct CDR3 sequences listed, 51% were seen once; the top ten hold about a fifth. The CDR3 sequence is 13 residues long. V lost 5 bases and J lost 8, with 15 bases in between. Germline lookup yields CDR1 MNHEY and CDR2 SMNVEV (reference sequence). This sequence was found in an older woman in good health. Sequencing was done on a sample of blood. The chain employs TRBV27 and TRBJ1-2; no reliable D call. The CDR3 DNA reads as TGTGCCAGCAGTCCGTCGCCCCCGGAGGGCTACACCTTC. Protein: CASSPSPPEGYTF.